The next 9 T cell receptor beta chains were all read from a single sample in a study of blood T cell repertoires in COVID-19. Libraries were prepared by immunoSEQ multiplex PCR; TCRdb keeps only in-frame clonotypes and omits some of them. The sample holds 200,000 or so clones; approximately 78% are singletons and the top ten take roughly a tenth. The sequenced sample consisted of peripheral blood. These receptors were obtained from a woman aged 80 or over with acute or convalescent COVID-19.

The CDR3 reads CATSDPGQGLHEQYF. CDR3 bases: TGTGCCACCAGTGATCCGGGACAGGGGTTACACGAGCAGTACTTC. The chain links TRBV24-1 to TRBJ2-7, with 10 nucleotides matching TRBD1. This CDR3 is 15 amino acids long. Germline values: CDR1 KGHDR, CDR2 SFDVKD. With V trimmed by 3 bases and J by 5 bases, 6 bases remained unmatched.

V gene TRBV7-3 combines with J gene TRBJ2-2; D is unclear. The germline V gene has CDR1 SGHTA and CDR2 FQGTGA. The V gene lost 5 bases and the J gene lost 6 bases, with 10 bases spanning the gap. The CDR3 runs to 13 residues. CDR3 amino acids: CASSPYQSGELFF. CDR3 nucleotide sequence: TGTGCCAGCAGCCCCTATCAATCCGGGGAGCTGTTTTTT.

This rearrangement joins TRBV11-3 to TRBJ2-1; the D gene is possibly TRBD2 (5 bases). There are 12 residues in the CDR3. In germline, CDR1 is SGHNT, CDR2 YENEEA. Trimming removed 8 bases at V and 7 bases at J, with 12 bases between. The CDR3 DNA reads TGTGCCAGCGGCAGAGAGGGTAATGAGCAGTTCTTC. Its translation is CASGREGNEQFF.

This chain connects TRBV5-1 to TRBJ2-7; the D gene is possibly TRBD1 (5 bases). This CDR3 is 14 amino acids long. Trimming took off 3 bases at V and 0 bases at J, with 10 bases between the two ends. CDR1 is SGHRS, CDR2 YFSETQ, per germline. CDR3 protein: CASSSDSHSYEQYF. The CDR3 coding sequence is TGCGCCAGCAGCTCTGACAGCCACTCCTACGAGCAGTACTTC.

The V call is TRBV4-2, the J call TRBJ2-3; D is unresolved. Per germline, CDR1 LGHNA and CDR2 YNFKEQ. Between the trimmed V and J ends, which lost 0 bases and 5 bases, there was a span of 6 bases. The CDR3 extends over 13 amino acids. The CDR3 sequence: CASSQDLEDTQYF. The CDR3 nucleotides are TGTGCCAGCAGCCAAGATCTAGAAGATACGCAGTATTTT.

The chain has TRBV24-1 and TRBJ2-7; TRBD1 agrees at 7 bases. Germline loops: CDR1 KGHDR, CDR2 SFDVKD. The J segment lost 5 bases and the V segment lost 4 bases, leaving 16 bases of the junction unmatched. The length of the CDR3 is 17 residues. The CDR3 coding sequence is TGTGCCACCAGTGACACCCCCCGGACAGGACGGGGCAACGAGCAGTACTTC. Protein sequence: CATSDTPRTGRGNEQYF.

The chain links TRBV5-1 to TRBJ1-1; tentative D call: TRBD1 (5 bases). The V and J ends lost 2 bases and 2 bases respectively, with 10 bases between them. The V gene's germline CDR1 is SGHRS and CDR2 YFSETQ. This CDR3 region has 14 residues. The CDR3 region has the DNA TGCGCCAGCAGCTTCGGACAACAAAACACTGAAGCTTTCTTT. It codes for CASSFGQQNTEAFF.

J is TRBJ1-6 and V is TRBV3-1 (or the pseudogene TRBV3-2); D is perhaps TRBD1 (6 bases). Germline CDR1 is LGHDT and CDR2 is YNNKEL (reference sequence). V dropped 1 base and J dropped 17 bases, with 15 bases sitting between them. The CDR3 totals 13 residues. The CDR3, as DNA: TGTGCCAGCAGCCAAGGGATACAGGGTCTGGTCCACTTT. Encoded protein: CASSQGIQGLVHF.

The chain joins TRBV27 to TRBJ1-1; 12 bases agree with TRBD1. Germline V gene sequence: CDR1 MNHEY, CDR2 SMNVEV (reference sequence). The trim removed 4 bases at V and 1 base at J, leaving 13 bases unmatched. This CDR3 is 19 amino acids long. The DNA for the CDR3 is TGTGCCAGCAGTTGGACACCCGGGACAGGGGGCGCTTGGAACACTGAAGCTTTCTTT. It translates to CASSWTPGTGGAWNTEAFF.